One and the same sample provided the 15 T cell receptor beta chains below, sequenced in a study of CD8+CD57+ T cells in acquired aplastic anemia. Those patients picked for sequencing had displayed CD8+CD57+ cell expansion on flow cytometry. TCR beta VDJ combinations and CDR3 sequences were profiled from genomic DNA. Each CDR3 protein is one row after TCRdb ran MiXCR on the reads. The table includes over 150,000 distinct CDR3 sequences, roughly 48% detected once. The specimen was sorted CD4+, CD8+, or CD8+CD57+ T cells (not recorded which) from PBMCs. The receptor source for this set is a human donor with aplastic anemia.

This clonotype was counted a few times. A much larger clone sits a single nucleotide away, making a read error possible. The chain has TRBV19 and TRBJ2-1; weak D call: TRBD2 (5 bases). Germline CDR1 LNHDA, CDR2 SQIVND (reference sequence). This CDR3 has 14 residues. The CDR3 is CACQRERTYNEPFF. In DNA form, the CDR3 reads TGTGCCTGCCAGCGCGAGCGGACCTACAATGAGCCGTTCTTC.

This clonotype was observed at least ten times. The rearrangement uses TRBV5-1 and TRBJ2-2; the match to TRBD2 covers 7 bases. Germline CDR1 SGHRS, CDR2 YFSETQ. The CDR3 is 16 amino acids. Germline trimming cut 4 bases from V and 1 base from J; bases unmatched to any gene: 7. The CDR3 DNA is TGCGCCAGCAGCCTTTTAAGCGGGGAGAACACCGGGGAGCTGTTTTTT. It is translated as CASSLLSGENTGELFF.

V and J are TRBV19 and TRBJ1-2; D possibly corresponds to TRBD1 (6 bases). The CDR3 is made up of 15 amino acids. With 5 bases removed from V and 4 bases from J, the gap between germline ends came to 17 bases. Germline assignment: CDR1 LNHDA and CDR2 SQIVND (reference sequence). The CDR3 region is CASSPRQERAYGYTF. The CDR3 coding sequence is TGTGCCAGTAGTCCTCGACAGGAACGAGCCTATGGCTACACCTTC.

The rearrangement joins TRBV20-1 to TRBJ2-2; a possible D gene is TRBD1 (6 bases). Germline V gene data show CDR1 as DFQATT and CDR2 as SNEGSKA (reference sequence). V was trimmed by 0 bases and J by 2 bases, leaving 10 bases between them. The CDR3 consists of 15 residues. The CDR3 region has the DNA TGCAGTGCTAGAGATGGGGGCGCAAACACCGGGGAGCTGTTTTTT. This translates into CSARDGGANTGELFF.

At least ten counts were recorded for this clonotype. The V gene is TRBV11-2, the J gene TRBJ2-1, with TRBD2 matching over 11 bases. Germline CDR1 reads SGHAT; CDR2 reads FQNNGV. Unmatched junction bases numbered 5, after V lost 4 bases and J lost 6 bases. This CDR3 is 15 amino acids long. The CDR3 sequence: CASSSIAGGVNEQFF. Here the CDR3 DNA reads TGTGCCAGCAGCTCCATAGCGGGAGGGGTCAATGAGCAGTTCTTC.

In DNA, the CDR3 is TGTGCCAGCAGCCCCTTAGATGGCTACACCTTC. This translates into CASSPLDGYTF. This chain links TRBV7-8 with TRBJ1-2; D is ambiguous. Germline assignment: CDR1 SGHVS and CDR2 FQNEAQ. V lost 5 bases and J 6 bases, leaving 7 bases between the germline ends. The CDR3 has 11 residues.

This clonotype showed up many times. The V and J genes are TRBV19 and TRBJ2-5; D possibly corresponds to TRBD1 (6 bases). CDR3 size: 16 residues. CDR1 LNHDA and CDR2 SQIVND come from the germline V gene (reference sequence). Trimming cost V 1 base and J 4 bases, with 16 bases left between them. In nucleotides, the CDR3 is TGTGCCAGTAGTATAGGCCGGCAGGGGAGACGAGAGACCCAGTACTTC. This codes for CASSIGRQGRRETQYF. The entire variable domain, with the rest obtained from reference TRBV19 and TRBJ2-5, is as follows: DGGITQSPKYLFRKEGQNVTLSCEQNLNHDAMYWYRQDPGQGLRLIYYSQIVNDFQKGDIAEGYSVSREKKESFPLTVTSAQKNPTAFYLCASSIGRQGRRETQYFGPGTRLLVL.

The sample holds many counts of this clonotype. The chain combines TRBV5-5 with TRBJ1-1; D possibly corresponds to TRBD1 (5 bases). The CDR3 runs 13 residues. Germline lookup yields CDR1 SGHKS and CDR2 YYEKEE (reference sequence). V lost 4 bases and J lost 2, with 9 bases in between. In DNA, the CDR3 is TGTGCCAGCAGCCTGACAGCTAACACTGAAGCTTTCTTT. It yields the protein CASSLTANTEAFF.

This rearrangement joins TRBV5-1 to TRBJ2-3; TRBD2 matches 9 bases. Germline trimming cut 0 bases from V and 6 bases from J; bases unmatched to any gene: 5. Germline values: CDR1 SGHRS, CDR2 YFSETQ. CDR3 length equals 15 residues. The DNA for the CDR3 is TGCGCCAGCAGCTTGGAGCCTAGCGGGAAGGATACGCAGTATTTT. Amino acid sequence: CASSLEPSGKDTQYF.

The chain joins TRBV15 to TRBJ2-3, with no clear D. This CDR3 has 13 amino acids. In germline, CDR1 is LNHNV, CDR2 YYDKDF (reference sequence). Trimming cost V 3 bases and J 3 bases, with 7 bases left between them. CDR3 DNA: TGTGCCACCAGCAGCCAGCGAACAGATACGCAGTATTTT. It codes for CATSSQRTDTQYF. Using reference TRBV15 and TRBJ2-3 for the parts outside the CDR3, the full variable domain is DAMVIQNPRYQVTQFGKPVTLSCSQTLNHNVMYWYQQKSSQAPKLLFHYYDKDFNNEADTPDNFQSRRPNTSFCFLDIRSPGLGDTAMYLCATSSQRTDTQYFGPGTRLTVL.

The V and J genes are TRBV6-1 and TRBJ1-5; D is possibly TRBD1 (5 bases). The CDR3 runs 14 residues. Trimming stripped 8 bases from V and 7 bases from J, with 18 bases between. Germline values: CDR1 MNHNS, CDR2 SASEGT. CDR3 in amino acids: CASAGLGEKQPQHF. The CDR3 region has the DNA TGTGCCAGCGCGGGACTCGGCGAGAAACAGCCCCAGCATTTT.

CDR3 coding DNA: TGTGCCAGTAGTTTCTTCCGGGACAGGCTGACCGGGGAGCTGTTTTTT. It translates to CASSFFRDRLTGELFF. J is TRBJ2-2 and V is TRBV19; 8 positions agree with TRBD1. Unmatched junction bases numbered 10, after V lost 5 bases and J lost 5 bases. The CDR3 is 16 amino acids. CDR1 LNHDA and CDR2 SQIVND come from the germline V gene (reference sequence).

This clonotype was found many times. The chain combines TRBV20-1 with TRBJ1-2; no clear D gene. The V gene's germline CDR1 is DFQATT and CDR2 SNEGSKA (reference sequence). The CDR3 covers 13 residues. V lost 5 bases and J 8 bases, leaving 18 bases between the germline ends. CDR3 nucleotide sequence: TGCAGTGCTCCAGGACTTGGACCTTTCGGCTACACCTTC. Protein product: CSAPGLGPFGYTF.

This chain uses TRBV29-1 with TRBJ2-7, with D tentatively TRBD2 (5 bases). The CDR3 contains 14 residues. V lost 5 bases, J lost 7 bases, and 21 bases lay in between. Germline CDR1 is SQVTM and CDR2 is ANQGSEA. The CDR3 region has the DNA TGCAGCGTTCTGCTGGGGAGTGAGGACGGGGAGCAGTACTTC. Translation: CSVLLGSEDGEQYF.

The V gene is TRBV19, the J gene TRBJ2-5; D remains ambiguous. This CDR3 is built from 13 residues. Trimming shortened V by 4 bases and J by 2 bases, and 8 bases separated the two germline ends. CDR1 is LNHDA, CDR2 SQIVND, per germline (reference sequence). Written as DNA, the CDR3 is TGTGCCAGTAGTACCTTGGGGCAAGAGACCCAGTACTTC. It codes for CASSTLGQETQYF. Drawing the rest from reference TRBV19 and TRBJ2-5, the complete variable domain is DGGITQSPKYLFRKEGQNVTLSCEQNLNHDAMYWYRQDPGQGLRLIYYSQIVNDFQKGDIAEGYSVSREKKESFPLTVTSAQKNPTAFYLCASSTLGQETQYFGPGTRLLVL.